The 16 T cell receptor beta chains presented below share a single source sample, sequenced in a study of T-cell memory formation after mild COVID-19. TCRdb recomputed calls from the 5' RACE reads with MiXCR, one row per CDR3 protein. The profile shows roughly 400,000 distinct CDR3 sequences, 18% of them singletons. The sample consisted of PBMCs or a T cell subset sorted from them (not recorded which). Source of these receptors: a man aged 18 to 29 who had mild COVID-19 (a few samples of this study predate the infection). Cell type and time point are not known.

V usage is TRBV2 and J usage is TRBJ1-2; 7 bases are a match to TRBD1. The length of the CDR3 is 13 residues. Unmatched junction bases numbered 3, after V lost 5 bases and J lost 3 bases. The germline CDR1 and CDR2 sequences are SNHLY and FYNNEI. The CDR3 DNA follows: TGTGCCAGCAGTCTACAGGGGCACTATGGCTACACCTTC. Protein sequence: CASSLQGHYGYTF. The full variable domain, with the rest looked up from reference TRBV2 and TRBJ1-2, is EPEVTQTPSHQVTQMGQEVILRCVPISNHLYFYWYRQILGQKVEFLVSFYNNEISEKSEIFDDQFSVERPDGSNFTLKIRSTKLEDSAMYFCASSLQGHYGYTFGSGTRLTVV.

This clonotype was observed many times. The rearrangement joins TRBV5-1 to TRBJ2-5; D possibly corresponds to TRBD2 (6 bases). The CDR3 contains 15 residues. The germline gives CDR1 SGHRS, CDR2 YFSETQ. The V end was cut by 4 bases, the J end by 2 bases, with 15 bases between. This CDR3 is CASSLDGGNQETQYF. DNA of the CDR3: TGCGCCAGCAGCCTTGATGGAGGGAATCAAGAGACCCAGTACTTC.

The genes are TRBV7-6 and TRBJ2-5; 10 bases agree with TRBD2. This CDR3 is built from 18 residues. Germline V CDR1 and CDR2: SGHVS, FNYEAQ. Trimming cost V 2 bases and J 4 bases; bases outside gene matches: 13. The CDR3 nucleotides are TGTGCCAGCAGCTTAACGGGACTAGCGATGGGTGATTCAGAGACCCAGTACTTC. Its protein product is CASSLTGLAMGDSETQYF.

The V and J genes are TRBV24-1 and TRBJ1-2; D is possibly TRBD1 (5 bases). Per germline, CDR1 KGHDR and CDR2 SFDVKD. The ends were cut back, 5 bases at V and 1 base at J, with 19 bases in the middle. The length of the CDR3 is 17 residues. CDR3 DNA: TGTGCCACCAGTGCCTCAGCCCGGGACCCGGATAACTATGGCTACACCTTC. Its protein product is CATSASARDPDNYGYTF.

This clonotype occurred a few times. This sequence joins TRBV7-3 and TRBJ2-1; D perhaps matches TRBD2 (7 bases). The V and J ends lost 2 bases and 6 bases respectively, with 14 bases between them. CDR1 is SGHTA and CDR2 is FQGTGA in the germline V gene. CDR3 length equals 15 residues. The CDR3 region has the DNA TGTGCCAGCAGCTTAGGTGGGGGGGCCTTCAATGAGCAGTTCTTC. Translated, it gives CASSLGGGAFNEQFF.

This clonotype was counted a few times. V and J are TRBV20-1 and TRBJ1-6; 8 nucleotides line up with TRBD1. The CDR3 runs to 17 residues. Germline lookup yields CDR1 DFQATT and CDR2 SNEGSKA (reference sequence). J gave up 8 bases and V 0 bases, and 12 bases lay outside the gene matches. CDR3 amino acids: CSAREGVTGGSDSPLHF. In DNA, the CDR3 is TGCAGTGCTAGAGAAGGGGTAACAGGGGGTTCGGATTCACCCCTCCACTTT.

This chain uses TRBV5-1 with TRBJ1-6; D unclear. V lost 0 bases and J 2 bases, leaving 12 bases between the germline ends. The germline V gene encodes CDR1 SGHRS and CDR2 YFSETQ. This CDR3 is built from 17 residues. The CDR3 DNA sequence: TGCGCCAGCAGCTTGGTTTCGGGGAACCCCTATAATTCACCCCTCCACTTT. It yields the protein CASSLVSGNPYNSPLHF.

V is TRBV7-9 and J is TRBJ2-1; tentatively, D is TRBD2 (6 bases). Trimming took off 3 bases at V and 14 bases at J, with 17 bases between the two ends. The length of the CDR3 is 13 residues. Germline CDR1 reads SEHNR; CDR2 reads FQNEAQ (reference sequence). CDR3 DNA: TGTGCCAGCAGCTTTGGAGGGCCAGGTCGGGAGTTCTTC. The encoded protein is CASSFGGPGREFF.

J is TRBJ1-4 and V is TRBV18; no firm D call. The germline gives CDR1 KGHSH, CDR2 LQKENI. V lost 1 base and J 5 bases, leaving 8 bases between the germline ends. The CDR3 totals 14 residues. The CDR3: CASSPLVPNEKLFF. DNA for the CDR3: TGTGCCAGCTCACCACTGGTCCCAAATGAAAAACTGTTTTTT.

The V and J genes are TRBV7-2 and TRBJ2-7, with TRBD2 identical over 9 bases. Germline V gives CDR1 SGHTA, CDR2 FQGNSA. The V and J ends lost 6 bases and 4 bases, in that order; junction bases with no gene match: 10. CDR3 length equals 15 residues. CDR3 in amino acids: CASSRAGGTSYEQYF. CDR3 DNA sequence: TGTGCCAGCAGTCGGGCGGGGGGGACCTCATACGAGCAGTACTTC.

Only a few counts were recorded for this clonotype. The J gene is TRBJ2-1, the V gene TRBV9; a weak D match, TRBD1 (6 bases). The V gene's germline CDR1 is SGDLS and CDR2 YYNGEE. The length of the CDR3 is 14 residues. Between the trimmed V and J ends, which lost 0 bases and 4 bases, there was a span of 8 bases. The CDR3, as DNA: TGTGCCAGCAGCGTAGCCGGGACATACAATGAGCAGTTCTTC. Its protein is CASSVAGTYNEQFF.

The chain joins TRBV10-3 to TRBJ2-7; tentatively, D is TRBD2 (6 bases). The germline V and J ends were trimmed by 10 bases and 3 bases, with 16 bases remaining between them. The CDR3 has 13 residues. Germline loops: CDR1 ENHRY, CDR2 SYGVKD. CDR3 loop: CASGKSEVYEQYF. The CDR3 DNA follows: TGTGCCAGCGGGAAAAGCGAGGTCTACGAGCAGTACTTC.

This clonotype has only a few counts. CDR3 bases: TGCAGTGCTGCCATGGGGCAAGGAGCTTTCTTT. This translates into CSAAMGQGAFF. The chain employs TRBV20-1 and TRBJ1-1; tentatively, D is TRBD1 (5 bases). The CDR3 has 11 residues. The germline gives CDR1 DFQATT, CDR2 SNEGSKA (reference sequence). Trimming pared 5 bases from V and 10 bases from J, leaving 14 bases between.

This clonotype showed up many times. The chain has TRBV5-1 and TRBJ2-7; 8 bases line up with TRBD1. Trimming removed 5 bases from V and 6 bases from J; junction bases left unmatched: 10. The CDR3 extends over 14 amino acids. CDR1 SGHRS and CDR2 YFSETQ come from the germline V gene. Here the CDR3 reads CASSDIQGATEQYF. CDR3 in DNA: TGCGCCAGCAGTGATATTCAGGGGGCTACCGAGCAGTACTTC.

The gene calls are TRBV7-2 and TRBJ1-2; D call uncertain. V was pared by 5 bases and J by 5 bases, with 12 bases between. The CDR3 loop spans 13 amino acids. Germline V gene sequence: CDR1 SGHTA, CDR2 FQGNSA. The CDR3 DNA follows: TGTGCCAGCAGCCCCGACGCGGGATATGGCTACACCTTC. The encoded protein is CASSPDAGYGYTF.

This clonotype was counted a few times. This chain connects TRBV20-1 to TRBJ2-3, with 9 bases matching TRBD1. The V gene's germline CDR1 is DFQATT and CDR2 SNEGSKA (reference sequence). Trimming took 4 bases from V and 5 from J; bases not matched to a gene: 10. This CDR3 is built from 15 residues. In nucleotides, the CDR3 is TGCAGTGCTACCGGAGCGGGACAGGGCGGAGATACGCAGTATTTT. Its protein is CSATGAGQGGDTQYF.